This TCR beta chain was found in a study of control samples from healthy donors and cancer patients. Libraries were prepared by immunoSEQ multiplex PCR; TCRdb keeps only in-frame clonotypes and omits some of them. Of around 140,000 clones listed, about 90% were seen once; the top ten hold approximately 7.2%. This CDR3 has 14 residues. The germline V gene has CDR1 MNHEY and CDR2 SMNVEV (reference sequence). Trimming took 6 bases from V and 0 from J; bases not matched to a gene: 0. The sample consisted of blood. The receptor was isolated from a man between 18 and 29 years old in good health. The V gene is TRBV27, the J gene TRBJ2-3, with 10 bases matching TRBD2. The CDR3 here is CASRGLASTDTQYF. In DNA form, the CDR3 reads TGTGCCAGCAGGGGACTAGCGAGCACAGATACGCAGTATTTT.